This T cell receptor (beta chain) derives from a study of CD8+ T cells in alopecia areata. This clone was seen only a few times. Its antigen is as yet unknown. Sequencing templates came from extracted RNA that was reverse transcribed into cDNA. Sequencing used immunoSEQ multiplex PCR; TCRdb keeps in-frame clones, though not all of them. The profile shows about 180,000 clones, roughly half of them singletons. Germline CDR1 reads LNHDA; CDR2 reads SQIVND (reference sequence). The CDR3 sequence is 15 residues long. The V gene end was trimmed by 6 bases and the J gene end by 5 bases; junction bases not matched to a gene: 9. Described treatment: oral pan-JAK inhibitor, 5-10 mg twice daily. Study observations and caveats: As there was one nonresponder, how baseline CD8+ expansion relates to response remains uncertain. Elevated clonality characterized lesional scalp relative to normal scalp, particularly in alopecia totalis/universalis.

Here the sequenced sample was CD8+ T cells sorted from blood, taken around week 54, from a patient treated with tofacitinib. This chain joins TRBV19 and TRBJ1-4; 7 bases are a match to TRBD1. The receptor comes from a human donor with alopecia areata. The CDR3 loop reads CASRFRTGENEKLFF. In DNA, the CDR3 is TGTGCCAGTAGATTTAGGACAGGCGAGAATGAAAAACTGTTTTTT.